The entry below describes one TCR beta chain. Its recognized antigen is unknown. Base quality data are lacking; no much larger clone is found one base away. V loses 4 bases at its end and J loses 5 bases; junction bases beyond the gene matches: 5. CDR1 and CDR2, looked up from the germline V gene (reference sequence), are MNHNY and SVGAGI. Including cysteine and phenylalanine, the CDR3 has 14 amino acids. The kept DNA is CDR3 alone, 42 bases in frame from the first base. Genomic DNA was isolated and then used for TCRbeta deep sequencing. TCRbeta CDR3 sequencing and initial data processing were performed as a commercial service with the immunoSEQ assay. The source study handled its data this way. IMGT was used to annotate V, D, J genes, while reads were demultiplexed, adapter and primer sequences were stripped out, and similar clones were merged through frequency-ratio clustering. TCRdb carries this immuneACCESS record with in-frame sequences only. Its versions omit some clonotypes, under half of them owing to an unresolved V gene in the studies checked, with the rest unexplained. V and J calls and clone size follow that table, whereas D and trimming were derived from the DNA. Recorded for this sample are roughly 15,000 clones; roughly three quarters of them occurred a single time. The ten largest clones capture approximately 29% of the sample.

For sorting, staining was done with anti-CD3, anti-CD4, anti-CD8 and a Vbeta20 antibody from the IOTest Beta Mark kit on a FACSAria III, reaching purity above 98%. Peripheral blood was collected in sodium heparin tubes and mononuclear cells were isolated by Ficoll-Paque PLUS density gradient centrifugation. Before TCRbeta deep sequencing, the CD4+ Vbeta20+, CD4+ Vbeta20-, and CD8+ T cell fractions were FACS-sorted. The data stem from a study of somatic mutations in T cells in chronic GVHD (TCRdb year 2020). The chain is assembled from TRBV6-6 and TRBJ2-5, with 9 bases in between that match TRBD1. This receptor was obtained from a male patient in his 50s with chronic graft-versus-host disease. In transplant recipients, some T cells may be of donor rather than host origin. Sequenced material: Vbeta20-negative CD4+ T cells from blood. The cell subset or site label for this specimen denotes: CD4+ T cells sorted as TCR Vbeta20 negative by flow cytometry. CDR3 region: CASSSSGQGETQYF. The nucleotides read TGTGCCAGCAGTTCCTCGGGACAGGGCGAGACCCAGTACTTC.